The rows below give T cell receptor beta chains drawn from one sample of a study of vaccination and CD4 T cells after COVID-19. The antigens for these receptors are not known. TCRdb analysed the PCR reads with MiXCR anew, one entry per CDR3 protein. The sample has over 10,000 distinct CDR3 sequences; roughly 30% are singletons. Input material: CD4+ T cells from blood, cultured in vitro. Receptor source: a human donor who had recovered from COVID-19. Both conserved end residues are part of each CDR3. The D gene is left open where the match is weak. Part of the rows lack a size; the others show once, few, many or a class for expanded clones.

abundance,v_gene,d_gene,j_gene,CDR3aa,CDR3nt
NA,TRBV6-1,TRBD1,TRBJ2-7,CASNPGQGSAYEQYF,TGTGCCAGCAACCCCGGACAGGGAAGCGCCTACGAGCAGTACTTC
NA,TRBV25-1,TRBD1,TRBJ2-7,CASSSTGKTYEQYF,TGTGCCAGCAGCTCGACAGGGAAAACCTACGAGCAGTACTTC
few,TRBV7-9,TRBD2,TRBJ2-1,CASSPRNSGRDEQFF,TGTGCCAGCAGCCCTCGAAATAGCGGGAGGGATGAGCAGTTCTTC
NA,TRBV6-2/TRBV6-3,NA,TRBJ1-5,CASRDAFTQPQHF,TGTGCCAGCAGGGACGCGTTCACTCAGCCCCAGCATTTT
NA,TRBV7-9,NA,TRBJ2-2,CASSASLGRGELFF,TGTGCCAGCAGCGCCTCCCTAGGACGCGGGGAGCTGTTTTTT
NA,TRBV6-1,NA,TRBJ1-6,CASRWTENSPLHF,TGTGCCAGCAGATGGACAGAGAATTCACCCCTCCACTTT
few,TRBV20-1,NA,TRBJ2-7,CSASGGSGSYEQYF,TGCAGTGCTAGTGGGGGAAGTGGGTCCTACGAGCAGTACTTC
few,TRBV4-3,NA,TRBJ2-7,CASSQSTRAWGYYYEQYF,TGCGCCAGCAGCCAGTCCACCCGCGCGTGGGGCTACTACTACGAGCAGTACTTC
few,TRBV6-2/TRBV6-3,NA,TRBJ2-3,CASSYASAADTQYF,TGTGCCAGCAGTTACGCCTCGGCGGCAGATACGCAGTATTTT
few,TRBV14,TRBD2,TRBJ2-5,CASSQTSGSQETQYF,TGTGCCAGCAGCCAAACTAGCGGGAGCCAAGAGACCCAGTACTTC
NA,TRBV9,TRBD2,TRBJ2-5,CASSVGPSGGQETQYF,TGTGCCAGCAGCGTAGGGCCTAGCGGGGGGCAAGAGACCCAGTACTTC
NA,TRBV7-8,TRBD1,TRBJ1-2,CASSPGQGAVGYTF,TGTGCCAGCAGCCCCGGACAGGGGGCGGTTGGCTACACCTTC
NA,TRBV6-1,TRBD1,TRBJ1-1,CASSRTGPTEAFF,TGTGCCAGCAGTCGGACAGGGCCCACTGAAGCTTTCTTT
few,TRBV7-2,TRBD1,TRBJ1-2,CASSLAGTGNGYTF,TGTGCCAGCAGCTTGGCCGGGACAGGGAACGGCTACACCTTC
few,TRBV20-1,NA,TRBJ2-5,CSARDGGRETQYF,TGCAGTGCTAGAGATGGCGGTAGAGAGACCCAGTACTTC
NA,TRBV10-3,TRBD1,TRBJ1-2,CAISGPGQDRANYGYTF,TGTGCCATCAGTGGTCCGGGACAGGATCGAGCTAACTATGGCTACACCTTC
few,TRBV7-2,NA,TRBJ2-5,CASSLDWARQETQYF,TGTGCCAGCAGCTTAGATTGGGCCAGGCAAGAGACCCAGTACTTC
NA,TRBV19,NA,TRBJ2-5,CASSMDSPRTQYF,TGTGCCAGTAGTATGGACAGTCCCCGGACCCAGTACTTC
NA,TRBV27,NA,TRBJ2-2,CASSLDFWTTGELFF,TGTGCCAGCAGTCTGGACTTCTGGACCACCGGGGAGCTGTTTTTT
NA,TRBV7-3,NA,TRBJ1-2,CASSLRGGGGYTF,TGTGCCAGCAGCTTAAGGGGGGGAGGAGGCTACACCTTC
NA,TRBV9,NA,TRBJ2-7,CASSVEPESREQYF,TGTGCCAGCAGCGTAGAACCAGAGAGCCGCGAGCAGTACTTC
few,TRBV10-1,NA,TRBJ2-5,CASSESGSPARYF,TGCGCCAGCAGTGAGTCGGGCAGCCCAGCTCGGTACTTC
NA,TRBV2,TRBD2,TRBJ2-3,CASSRLAGDTQYF,TGTGCCAGCAGTCGACTAGCGGGCGATACGCAGTATTTT
few,TRBV29-1,NA,TRBJ1-2,CSVADSYGYTF,TGCAGCGTTGCCGATTCCTATGGCTACACCTTC
NA,TRBV2,NA,TRBJ2-1,CASSRGSSYNEQFF,TGTGCCAGCAGTCGAGGGAGCTCCTACAATGAGCAGTTCTTC
NA,TRBV7-9,NA,TRBJ1-6,CASSSYSSPLHF,TGTGCCAGCAGCTCCTACAGTTCACCCCTCCACTTT
NA,TRBV2,TRBD2,TRBJ2-3,CASRTSDLQYF,TGTGCCAGCAGGACTAGCGACCTGCAGTATTTT
NA,TRBV2,NA,TRBJ2-7,CASSDWGTSYEQYF,TGTGCCAGCAGTGATTGGGGGACCTCCTACGAGCAGTACTTC
NA,TRBV7-9,TRBD1,TRBJ2-1,CASSQDRGNYNEQFF,TGTGCCAGCAGCCAGGACAGGGGGAATTACAATGAGCAGTTCTTC
NA,TRBV7-3,TRBD2,TRBJ2-5,CASSRDYSQETQYF,TGTGCCAGCAGCCGGGACTATTCCCAAGAGACCCAGTACTTC
NA,TRBV4-3,TRBD2,TRBJ2-3,CASSQSTSAGTDTQYF,TGCGCCAGCAGCCAATCAACTAGCGCAGGCACAGATACGCAGTATTTT
NA,TRBV28,NA,TRBJ1-6,CASSLYPTNSPLHF,TGTGCCAGCAGTTTATACCCCACAAATTCACCCCTCCACTTT
NA,TRBV2,TRBD2,TRBJ2-1,CASRKTSGSYNEQFF,TGTGCCAGCAGAAAAACTAGCGGGAGCTACAATGAGCAGTTCTTC
few,TRBV24-1,TRBD2,TRBJ2-2,CATSDLAGGETGELFF,TGTGCCACCAGTGATCTAGCGGGAGGTGAGACCGGGGAGCTGTTTTTT
NA,TRBV28,NA,TRBJ2-7,CASSSKPYEQYF,TGTGCCAGCAGTTCCAAACCCTACGAGCAGTACTTC
few,TRBV28,NA,TRBJ1-5,CASSTRPLRKSHF,TGTGCCAGCAGCACTAGGCCCCTAAGGAAGTCGCATTTT
NA,TRBV20-1,NA,TRBJ2-5,CSAGDDGGTGETQYF,TGCAGTGCGGGGGACGACGGAGGGACTGGGGAGACCCAGTACTTC
few,TRBV7-9,NA,TRBJ2-7,CASSRGIDSYEQYF,TGTGCCAGCAGTAGGGGGATAGACTCCTACGAGCAGTACTTC
NA,TRBV19,NA,TRBJ2-6,CATAQGSSSGANVLTF,TGTGCCACCGCGCAGGGGTCAAGCTCTGGGGCCAACGTCCTGACTTTC
few,TRBV20-1,TRBD1,TRBJ2-2,CSARSTGDLNTGELFF,TGCAGTGCTAGATCCACAGGGGACCTGAACACCGGGGAGCTGTTTTTT
once,TRBV10-3,NA,TRBJ2-1,CAISEPFVVGSNEQFF,TGTGCCATCAGTGAGCCTTTTGTGGTAGGGAGCAATGAGCAGTTCTTC
NA,TRBV3-1,NA,TRBJ1-1,CASSPAVGGITEAFF,TGTGCCAGCAGCCCTGCAGTAGGGGGGATCACTGAAGCTTTCTTT
NA,TRBV6-1,TRBD1,TRBJ1-2,CASRRDRANYGYTF,TGTGCCAGCAGGAGAGACAGGGCTAACTATGGCTACACCTTC
NA,TRBV7-2,NA,TRBJ1-6,CASSLVPRNSPLHF,TGTGCCAGCAGCTTAGTGCCCAGAAATTCACCCCTCCACTTT
NA,TRBV7-2,NA,TRBJ1-5,CASSFKGDQPQHF,TGTGCCAGCAGCTTTAAGGGGGATCAGCCCCAGCATTTT
NA,TRBV7-6,TRBD1,TRBJ1-1,CASGQAMNTEAFF,TGTGCCAGCGGACAGGCCATGAACACTGAAGCTTTCTTT
NA,TRBV12-3/TRBV12-4,TRBD1,TRBJ1-5,CASTRQGSNQPQHF,TGTGCCAGCACACGACAGGGTAGCAATCAGCCCCAGCATTTT
NA,TRBV16,NA,TRBJ2-7,CASRQGGAYEQYF,TGTGCCAGCAGACAGGGGGGGGCCTACGAGCAGTACTTC
NA,TRBV7-2,NA,TRBJ1-5,CASSSTRDQPQHF,TGTGCCAGCAGCTCCACCAGGGACCAGCCCCAGCATTTT
NA,TRBV12-3/TRBV12-4,NA,TRBJ2-2,CASSLGGSTGELFF,TGTGCCAGCAGTTTAGGGGGATCGACCGGGGAGCTGTTTTTT
NA,TRBV30,NA,TRBJ2-7,CAWSGHAGSYEQYF,TGTGCCTGGAGTGGACACGCTGGTTCCTACGAGCAGTACTTC